This T cell receptor (beta chain) was identified in a study of CD8 T cells in ankylosing spondylitis. General study points: Seemingly distinctive of ankylosing spondylitis blood was a TCR beta motif formed by eight highly homologous variants.

TCRdb re-analysed the 5' RACE reads in MiXCR, keeping a single row per CDR3 protein. The sample lists about 500,000 distinct CDR3 sequences; about 5.2% were seen once. This clonotype has a count of ten or more. Antigen unknown. Sequenced sample: blood, either unsorted or a sorted T cell fraction (not recorded which). The clonotype was recovered from a male donor with ankylosing spondylitis.

The CDR3 loop reads CSVRAKGRTYEQYF. As DNA, the CDR3 is TGCAGTGTAAGAGCCAAGGGGCGAACCTACGAGCAGTACTTC. This chain links TRBV20-1 with TRBJ2-7, with D perhaps TRBD1 (5 bases). V dropped 7 bases and J dropped 2 bases, with 18 bases sitting between them. The CDR3 is 14 amino acids. Germline lookup yields CDR1 DFQATT and CDR2 SNEGSKA (reference sequence).